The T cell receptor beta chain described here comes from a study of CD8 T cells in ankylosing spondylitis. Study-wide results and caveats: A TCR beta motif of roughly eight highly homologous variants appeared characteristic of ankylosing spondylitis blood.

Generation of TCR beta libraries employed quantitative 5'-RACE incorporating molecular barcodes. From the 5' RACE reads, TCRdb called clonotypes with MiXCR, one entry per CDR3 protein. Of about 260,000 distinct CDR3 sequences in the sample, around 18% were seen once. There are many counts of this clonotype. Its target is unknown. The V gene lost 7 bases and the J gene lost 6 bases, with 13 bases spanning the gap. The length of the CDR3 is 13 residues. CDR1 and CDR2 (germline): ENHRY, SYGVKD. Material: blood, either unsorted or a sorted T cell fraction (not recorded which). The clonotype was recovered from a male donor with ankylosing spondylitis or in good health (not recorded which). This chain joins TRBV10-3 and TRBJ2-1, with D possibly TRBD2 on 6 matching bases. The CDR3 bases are TGTGCCATCACGGCGAGGGGAGGCAATGAGCAGTTCTTC. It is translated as CAITARGGNEQFF.